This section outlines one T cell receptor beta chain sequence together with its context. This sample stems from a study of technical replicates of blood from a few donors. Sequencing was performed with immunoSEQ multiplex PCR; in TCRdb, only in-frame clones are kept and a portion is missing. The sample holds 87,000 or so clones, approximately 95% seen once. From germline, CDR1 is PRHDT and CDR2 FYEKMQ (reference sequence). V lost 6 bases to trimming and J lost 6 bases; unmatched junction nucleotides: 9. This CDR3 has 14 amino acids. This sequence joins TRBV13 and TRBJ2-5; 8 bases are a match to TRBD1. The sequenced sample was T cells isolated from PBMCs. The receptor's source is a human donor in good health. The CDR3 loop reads CASRPGGDSKTQYF. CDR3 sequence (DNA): TGTGCCAGCAGGCCAGGGGGCGATTCGAAGACCCAGTACTTC.